This is a list of T cell receptor beta chains from one sample in a study of cytomegalovirus exposure and HLA in healthy donors. Profiling relied on immunoSEQ multiplex PCR, and the TCRdb table lists in-frame clones only, not all of them. The table has more than 110,000 clones, roughly 76% seen once. Sequenced input: PBMCs. The receptor source for this set is a human donor in good health. Both conserved end residues are part of each CDR3. The D gene is left open where the match is weak. Clone size appears in some rows only: once, few, many, or a class for an expanded clone.

CDR3 length,clone size,V gene,J gene,D gene,CDR3 protein,CDR3 DNA
14,.,TRBV5-5,TRBJ2-2,TRBD1,CASSLTGETGELFF,TGTGCCAGCAGCTTGACAGGGGAAACCGGGGAGCTGTTTTTT
17,few,TRBV5-6,TRBJ2-7,TRBD2,CASSLSGSGRSSYEQYF,TGTGCCAGCAGCTTGTCAGGCAGCGGGAGGAGCTCCTACGAGCAGTACTTC
13,.,TRBV6-4,TRBJ2-1,.,CASSPEEGSEQFF,TGTGCCAGCAGCCCGGAGGAGGGTAGTGAGCAGTTCTTC
12,.,TRBV10-3,TRBJ2-5,TRBD1,CAAGQAEETQYF,TGTGCCGCGGGACAGGCGGAAGAGACCCAGTACTTC
14,.,TRBV5-1,TRBJ2-3,.,CASSLRGELDTQYF,TGCGCCAGCAGCCTCAGGGGGGAGTTGGATACGCAGTATTTT
16,few,TRBV5-8,TRBJ1-6,TRBD1,CASSFWTGGYNSPLHF,TGTGCCAGCAGCTTTTGGACAGGGGGATATAATTCACCCCTCCACTTT
12,.,TRBV6-1,TRBJ2-3,.,CASSLSGDTQYF,TGTGCCAGCAGTCTCTCAGGAGATACGCAGTATTTT
15,.,TRBV6-6,TRBJ1-5,TRBD1,CASSYRDRVLRPQHF,TGTGCCAGCAGTTACCGCGACAGGGTATTGCGGCCCCAGCATTTT
15,.,TRBV5-4,TRBJ1-3,.,CASSLGQTSGNTIYF,TGTGCCAGCAGCTTAGGACAGACCTCTGGAAACACCATATATTTT
17,.,TRBV10-2,TRBJ2-7,TRBD2,CASSGRTSAFPSYEQYF,TGCGCCAGCAGTGGACGGACTAGCGCCTTCCCCTCCTACGAGCAGTACTTC
15,.,TRBV5-1,TRBJ2-2,TRBD2,CASSERAGDTGELFF,TGCGCCAGCAGCGAGCGAGCGGGAGACACCGGGGAGCTGTTTTTT
14,.,TRBV18,TRBJ2-1,TRBD1,CASSPPTGVNEQFF,TGTGCCAGCTCACCACCGACAGGGGTAAATGAGCAGTTCTTC
14,.,TRBV7-8,TRBJ1-1,TRBD1,CASSRTGGDTEAFF,TGTGCCAGCAGCAGGACAGGAGGGGATACTGAAGCTTTCTTT
15,.,TRBV4-1,TRBJ2-2,TRBD1,CASSQGQGAGGELFF,TGCGCCAGCAGCCAGGGACAGGGGGCCGGCGGGGAGCTGTTTTTT
13,.,TRBV7-8,TRBJ2-7,TRBD1,CASSGGQGDEQYF,TGTGCCAGCAGCGGGGGACAGGGGGACGAGCAGTACTTC
14,.,TRBV5-1,TRBJ2-7,TRBD1,CASSWTGGSYEQYF,TGCGCCAGCAGCTGGACAGGGGGCTCCTACGAGCAGTACTTC
16,.,TRBV5-6,TRBJ2-2,TRBD2,CASSLVAGENTGELFF,TGTGCCAGCAGCTTGGTAGCGGGCGAAAACACCGGGGAGCTGTTTTTT
14,.,TRBV2,TRBJ2-5,TRBD2,CASSPGLARETQYF,TGTGCCAGCAGCCCCGGACTAGCCCGGGAGACCCAGTACTTC
13,once,TRBV7-3,TRBJ2-3,.,CASSPSSTDTQYF,TGTGCCAGCAGCCCCTCCAGCACAGATACGCAGTATTTT
14,few,TRBV5-8,TRBJ2-3,TRBD2,CASSSAGASDTQYF,TGTGCCAGCAGCTCAGCGGGAGCCTCAGATACGCAGTATTTT
13,.,TRBV29-1,TRBJ2-3,.,CSVEDGSGDTQYF,TGCAGCGTTGAGGACGGGAGCGGAGATACGCAGTATTTT
13,.,TRBV6-5,TRBJ2-1,.,CASSYREYNEQFF,TGTGCCAGCAGTTACCGGGAATACAATGAGCAGTTCTTC
14,.,TRBV10-2,TRBJ1-3,.,CASSAAGAGNTIYF,TGCGCCAGCAGTGCTGCGGGGGCTGGAAACACCATATATTTT
14,few,TRBV4-1,TRBJ2-5,.,CASSRTGYQETQYF,TGCGCCAGCAGCCGGACGGGGTACCAAGAGACCCAGTACTTC
16,.,TRBV5-1,TRBJ2-2,TRBD1,CASSRTGAMNTGELFF,TGCGCCAGCAGCCGTACAGGGGCAATGAACACCGGGGAGCTGTTTTTT
17,.,TRBV4-2,TRBJ2-3,TRBD2,CASSREASGGRTDTQYF,TGTGCCAGCAGCCGAGAAGCTAGCGGGGGGAGGACAGATACGCAGTATTTT
14,.,TRBV11-2,TRBJ1-1,.,CASSPGQYYTEAFF,TGTGCCAGCAGCCCAGGACAGTACTACACTGAAGCTTTCTTT
15,once,TRBV5-1,TRBJ2-3,TRBD1,CASSSLGTATDTQYF,TGCGCCAGCAGCAGCCTAGGGACAGCCACAGATACGCAGTATTTT
13,.,TRBV7-6,TRBJ2-1,.,CASRKSSYNEQFF,TGTGCCAGCAGGAAGAGCTCCTACAATGAGCAGTTCTTC
14,.,TRBV10-1,TRBJ2-1,TRBD2,CANEAGGPRNEQFF,TGCGCCAACGAAGCGGGGGGGCCGAGGAATGAGCAGTTCTTC
16,.,TRBV4-2,TRBJ1-5,.,CASSHSLDKVDQPQHF,TGTGCCAGCAGCCATAGTCTGGACAAGGTGGATCAGCCCCAGCATTTT
14,few,TRBV7-8,TRBJ2-7,TRBD1,CASSSNRGPNEQYF,TGTGCCAGCAGCTCTAACAGGGGACCCAACGAGCAGTACTTC
12,.,TRBV2,TRBJ2-7,.,CAIGARPREQYF,TGTGCCATTGGGGCGCGTCCTCGCGAGCAGTACTTC
15,.,TRBV5-4,TRBJ2-7,TRBD2,CASSWAGGPTYEQYF,TGTGCCAGCAGCTGGGCGGGGGGACCGACCTACGAGCAGTACTTC
14,once,TRBV18,TRBJ1-2,TRBD1,CASSPGQAHGGYTF,TGTGCCAGCTCACCTGGACAGGCCCATGGTGGCTACACCTTC
17,few,TRBV27,TRBJ2-5,TRBD1,CASSLLGGRPSGETQYF,TGTGCCAGCAGTTTATTAGGGGGCCGTCCCAGTGGGGAGACCCAGTACTTC
15,.,TRBV28,TRBJ1-6,.,CASSLTLTGSSPLHF,TGTGCCAGCAGTCTAACCTTGACAGGTTCTTCACCCCTCCACTTT
16,few,TRBV25-1,TRBJ2-1,TRBD1,CASSPRGDRTYNEQFF,TGTGCCAGCAGCCCCAGAGGGGACAGGACCTACAATGAGCAGTTCTTC
15,.,TRBV2,TRBJ2-5,TRBD1,CASSEDRGIGETQYF,TGTGCCAGCAGTGAGGACAGGGGAATCGGAGAGACCCAGTACTTC
14,.,TRBV28,TRBJ2-7,TRBD1,CASSEIQGVREQYF,TGTGCCAGCAGCGAGATACAGGGGGTAAGGGAGCAGTACTTC
15,.,TRBV6-5,TRBJ1-3,.,CASSYGGRGGNTIYF,TGTGCCAGCAGTTACGGCGGGAGGGGAGGAAACACCATATATTTT
15,.,TRBV5-6,TRBJ2-2,TRBD2,CASSFSGGFTGELFF,TGTGCCAGCAGCTTCAGCGGGGGGTTCACCGGGGAGCTGTTTTTT
14,.,TRBV7-6,TRBJ2-3,.,CASSARESTDTQYF,TGTGCCAGCAGCGCTCGGGAATCCACAGATACGCAGTATTTT
17,.,TRBV15,TRBJ2-3,TRBD2,CATSRRFLAGGQDTQYF,TGTGCCACCAGCAGACGGTTTTTAGCGGGGGGGCAAGATACGCAGTATTTT
15,once,TRBV6-6,TRBJ2-7,TRBD1,CASSYGQGVLYEQYF,TGTGCCAGCAGTTATGGACAGGGGGTATTATACGAGCAGTACTTC
15,.,TRBV27,TRBJ1-4,TRBD1,CASSHRGQVGEKLFF,TGTGCCAGCAGCCACAGGGGGCAGGTTGGTGAAAAACTGTTTTTT
14,.,TRBV29-1,TRBJ2-1,TRBD2,CSVGGLAGLNEQFF,TGCAGCGTTGGGGGACTAGCGGGGCTGAATGAGCAGTTCTTC
12,.,TRBV5-1,TRBJ2-1,.,CASSPPGTSQFF,TGCGCCAGCAGCCCACCAGGGACTTCACAGTTCTTC
14,.,TRBV5-1,TRBJ2-2,.,CASSLVAATGELFF,TGCGCCAGCAGCTTGGTGGCGGCGACCGGGGAGCTGTTTTTT
15,.,TRBV7-9,TRBJ1-6,TRBD1,CASSLSGQNNSPLHF,TGTGCCAGCAGCCTTTCGGGACAGAATAATTCACCCCTCCACTTT
16,.,TRBV6-5,TRBJ2-3,.,CASSYAGTFVGDTQYF,TGTGCCAGCAGTTACGCCGGGACTTTCGTGGGAGATACGCAGTATTTT
16,.,TRBV28,TRBJ1-6,TRBD1,CASSLSPTGIGSPLHF,TGTGCCAGCAGTTTATCCCCGACAGGGATAGGCTCACCCCTCCACTTT
16,.,TRBV9,TRBJ2-3,TRBD2,CASSVEREGYTDTQYF,TGTGCCAGCAGCGTAGAGCGGGAGGGGTACACAGATACGCAGTATTTT
12,once,TRBV19,TRBJ2-7,.,CASTAGGVEQYF,TGTGCCAGTACCGCGGGTGGGGTAGAGCAGTACTTC